These 24 T cell receptor beta chains were sequenced from one sample in a study of T cells after yellow fever vaccination. TCRdb used MiXCR to reprocess the 5' RACE reads, holding one entry per CDR3 protein. The profile shows about 310,000 distinct CDR3 sequences, roughly 3.5% of them singletons. This specimen consisted of PBMCs, obtained on the day of the yellow fever booster vaccination. The receptors stem from a man aged 18 to 35 who received the YFV17D yellow fever vaccine.

This clonotype has more than one count but fewer than ten. The V gene is TRBV5-6, the J gene TRBJ1-6, with D perhaps matching TRBD1 (6 bases). The CDR3 spans 16 residues. Germline V gives CDR1 SGHDT, CDR2 YYEEEE. The germline V and J ends were trimmed by 3 bases and 0 bases, with 10 bases remaining between them. This CDR3 is CASSWGASSYNSPLHF. The CDR3 DNA sequence: TGTGCCAGCAGCTGGGGGGCAAGCTCCTATAATTCACCCCTCCACTTT.

This clonotype came up many times. The V and J genes are TRBV5-1 and TRBJ2-5, with TRBD2 matching over 8 bases. The CDR3 loop spans 14 amino acids. With V trimmed by 2 bases and J by 2 bases, 2 bases remained unmatched. CDR1 and CDR2 from the germline V gene are SGHRS and YFSETQ. This CDR3 is CASSFRLAQETQYF. Written as DNA, the CDR3 is TGCGCCAGCAGCTTTCGACTAGCGCAAGAGACCCAGTACTTC.

This clonotype came up a few times. This chain joins TRBV5-6 and TRBJ1-5; D may be TRBD1 (6 bases). The CDR3 consists of 16 residues. Germline V gives CDR1 SGHDT, CDR2 YYEEEE. Trimming took 4 bases from V and 7 from J, leaving 21 bases between them. CDR3 nucleotides: TGTGCCAGCAGCCCCTCCAGGGGCAGGATAGAACAGCCCCAGCATTTT. Translation gives CASSPSRGRIEQPQHF. Full variable domain (remainder filled in from reference TRBV5-6 and TRBJ1-5): DAGVTQSPTHLIKTRGQQVTLRCSPKSGHDTVSWYQQALGQGPQFIFQYYEEEERQRGNFPDRFSGHQFPNYSSELNVNALLLGDSALYLCASSPSRGRIEQPQHFGDGTRLSIL.

This clonotype came up many times. This chain links TRBV7-6 with TRBJ2-3; 7 bases line up with TRBD2. V lost 4 bases and J lost 6; bases outside the gene matches: 7. Germline V CDR1 and CDR2: SGHVS, FNYEAQ. CDR3 length: 14 amino acids. CDR3 bases: TGTGCCAGCAGCTATGGGGGGGGGTTGGATACGCAGTATTTT. Translation: CASSYGGGLDTQYF.

The V gene is TRBV9, the J gene TRBJ1-1; maybe TRBD1 (6 bases). The germline gives CDR1 SGDLS, CDR2 YYNGEE. Deletions cut 4 bases from V and 7 bases from J, with 11 bases between. The CDR3 length is 12 residues. The DNA for the CDR3 is TGTGCCAGCAGCCGCGAGGGGGATGAAGCTTTCTTT. Translation: CASSREGDEAFF.

The table lists this clonotype with many counts. The chain recombines TRBV5-6 with TRBJ2-1; no clear D. The V gene's germline CDR1 is SGHDT and CDR2 YYEEEE. This CDR3 comprises 12 residues. With 3 bases removed from V and 6 bases from J, the gap between germline ends came to 7 bases. DNA of the CDR3: TGTGCCAGCAGCTGGGGTCCCAATGAGCAGTTCTTC. The encoded protein is CASSWGPNEQFF.

This clonotype was recorded at least ten times. V is TRBV7-7 and J is TRBJ2-5; D possibly corresponds to TRBD2 (6 bases). The germline CDR1 and CDR2 sequences are SSHAT and FNYEAQ (reference sequence). The CDR3 consists of 15 residues. Trimming took off 2 bases at V and 3 bases at J, with 13 bases between the two ends. The CDR3 bases are TGTGCCAGCAGCTTACGCCGGGGGTCCGAAGAGACCCAGTACTTC. Its translation is CASSLRRGSEETQYF.

This clonotype appeared many times. The gene calls are TRBV7-9 and TRBJ2-3; the D gene is possibly TRBD2 (6 bases). There are 14 residues in the CDR3. Germline V gives CDR1 SEHNR, CDR2 FQNEAQ (reference sequence). The V end was cut by 8 bases, the J end by 1 base, with 13 bases between. The chain's CDR3 is CASAGGDGTDTQYF. The CDR3, as DNA: TGTGCCAGCGCCGGGGGTGATGGCACAGATACGCAGTATTTT.

This clonotype was observed a handful of times. The chain uses TRBV6-5 and TRBJ2-1, with 8 bases aligning to TRBD2. From germline, CDR1 is MNHEY and CDR2 SVGAGI. CDR3 length equals 14 residues. V dropped 6 bases and J dropped 0; count of bases not matched to a gene: 1. CDR3 protein: CASRRGDSYNEQFF. The DNA for the CDR3 is TGTGCCAGCAGGCGGGGGGACTCCTACAATGAGCAGTTCTTC.

This clonotype was seen repeatedly, ten times or more. As DNA, the CDR3 is TGTGCCAGGCGAGGCCAGGACGCGATTCAGTCTGGAAACACCATATATTTT. This codes for CARRGQDAIQSGNTIYF. This chain joins TRBV6-5 and TRBJ1-3, with no clear D. The germline V and J ends were trimmed by 9 bases and 1 base, with 22 bases remaining between them. CDR1 MNHEY and CDR2 SVGAGI come from the germline V gene. The CDR3 consists of 17 residues.

This clonotype was detected only a few times. The rearrangement uses TRBV6-6 and TRBJ2-6; D ambiguous. V was cut by 3 bases and J by 1 base, with 10 bases left in between. Germline V gene data show CDR1 as MNHNY and CDR2 as SVGAGI (reference sequence). The CDR3 loop spans 16 amino acids. The CDR3 spells CASSYYGVSGANVLTF. The CDR3 DNA reads as TGTGCCAGCAGTTATTATGGGGTATCTGGGGCCAACGTCCTGACTTTC.

This clonotype was picked up many times. The rearrangement links TRBV6-2 or TRBV6-3 to TRBJ2-1; perhaps D is TRBD1 or TRBD2 (5 bases each). V dropped 6 bases and J dropped 2 bases, with 20 bases sitting between them. Germline V gene sequence: CDR1 MNHEY, CDR2 SVGEGT. The CDR3 has 17 amino acids. This CDR3 is CASRGTQRAFPYNEQFF. DNA for the CDR3: TGTGCCAGCAGGGGGACCCAACGGGCATTCCCCTACAATGAGCAGTTCTTC.

This clonotype was counted many times. J is TRBJ2-5 and V is TRBV7-9; D is possibly TRBD2 (5 bases). The CDR3 contains 15 residues. Trimming stripped 5 bases from V and 3 bases from J, with 16 bases between. Per germline, CDR1 SEHNR and CDR2 FQNEAQ (reference sequence). The CDR3 DNA reads TGTGCCAGCAGCGTTCCCCTCCCCGGGGAAGAGACCCAGTACTTC. Protein: CASSVPLPGEETQYF.

This clonotype was counted many times. The CDR3 sequence: CSVDPAGASGDTQYF. In nucleotides, the CDR3 is TGCAGCGTTGATCCCGCGGGGGCCAGCGGGGATACGCAGTATTTT. The chain joins TRBV29-1 to TRBJ2-3, with a possible D match to TRBD2 (7 bases). V lost 3 bases and J lost 6, with 19 bases in between. The CDR3 consists of 15 residues. The V gene's germline CDR1 is SQVTM and CDR2 ANQGSEA.

This clonotype turned up a few times. The chain joins TRBV7-3 to TRBJ2-2; D remains unclear. CDR1 and CDR2 from the germline V gene are SGHTA and FQGTGA. V lost 4 bases, J lost 2 bases, and 14 bases lay in between. This CDR3 has 16 amino acids. CDR3 bases: TGTGCCAGCAGCTCGAATGGGATGCGAAACACCGGGGAGCTGTTTTTT. It is translated as CASSSNGMRNTGELFF.

This clonotype showed up just a few times. The V call is TRBV29-1, the J call TRBJ2-5, with TRBD1 matching 9 bases. The CDR3 is 13 residues long. V lost 6 bases to trimming and J lost 5 bases; unmatched junction nucleotides: 7. CDR1 and CDR2 (germline): SQVTM, ANQGSEA. CDR3 in DNA: TGCAGCGTCGCGGACAGGGGCGGGGAGACCCAGTACTTC. Protein: CSVADRGGETQYF.

Concerning this clonotype itself: Being one base from a much bigger clone, this may be a read error. The chain is built from TRBV4-3 and TRBJ2-7; 9 bases align to TRBD1. The germline V gene encodes CDR1 LGHNA and CDR2 YSLEER. CDR3 length equals 13 residues. CDR3 residues: CDSSQGQGYEQYF. The CDR3 nucleotides read TGCGACAGCAGCCAGGGACAGGGCTACGAGCAGTACTTC.

This clonotype has at least ten counts. This chain connects TRBV4-1 to TRBJ2-5; 12 bases line up with TRBD2. In germline, CDR1 is MGHRA, CDR2 YSYEKL. Unmatched junction bases numbered 10, after V lost 1 base and J lost 1 base. The CDR3 sequence is 19 residues long. The CDR3 nucleotides read TGCGCCAGCAGCCAAGTTTATCTAGCGGGGGGGCCTTCCCAAGAGACCCAGTACTTC. Its translation is CASSQVYLAGGPSQETQYF.

This clonotype was seen many times. This chain joins TRBV5-4 and TRBJ2-1; D gene unclear. The V end was cut by 1 base, the J end by 8 bases, with 4 bases between. Germline CDR1 is SGHNT and CDR2 is YYREEE (reference sequence). CDR3 length equals 11 residues. CDR3 DNA: TGTGCCAGCAGCTTGACGGATGAGCAGTTCTTC. It codes for CASSLTDEQFF.

This clonotype was seen repeatedly, ten times or more. The chain carries TRBV20-1 and TRBJ1-2, with 12 bases that match TRBD1. CDR3 length equals 15 residues. Per the germline V gene, CDR1 is DFQATT and CDR2 is SNEGSKA (reference sequence). Trimming cost V 7 bases and J 6 bases; bases outside gene matches: 12. CDR3 loop: CSVSQPGQGADGYTF. The CDR3 nucleotides are TGCAGTGTTAGTCAACCGGGACAGGGGGCGGATGGCTACACCTTC.

This clonotype has ten or more counts. V and J are TRBV4-3 and TRBJ2-3; D is possibly TRBD1 (5 bases). The CDR3 has 14 amino acids. V lost 0 bases and J lost 3, with 7 bases in between. Germline CDR1 and CDR2: LGHNA and YSLEER. CDR3 nucleotides: TGCGCCAGCAGCCAAGATCCAGGGACAGATACGCAGTATTTT. This sequence encodes CASSQDPGTDTQYF.

The sample holds many counts of this clonotype. The V and J genes are TRBV7-2 and TRBJ1-2, with D possibly TRBD1 on 6 matching bases. CDR1 is SGHTA and CDR2 is FQGNSA in the germline V gene. This CDR3 has 13 residues. V shed 5 bases and J shed 3 bases, with 10 bases lying between them. The CDR3 DNA is TGTGCCAGCAGCAGAGGGGGGGACTATGGCTACACCTTC. This sequence encodes CASSRGGDYGYTF.

This clonotype turned up a few times. This rearrangement joins TRBV7-6 to TRBJ1-2; TRBD1 matches at 9 bases. Germline CDR1 SGHVS, CDR2 FNYEAQ. The CDR3 sequence is 17 residues long. With 6 bases clipped from V and 4 bases from J, the junction kept 15 bases outside the gene matches. In DNA form, the CDR3 reads TGTGCCAGCAGTTCAGCTCCCGGGACAGGGAAAATCTATGGCTACACCTTC. Its protein product is CASSSAPGTGKIYGYTF.

The CDR3 protein is CSASGRAVEETQYF. CDR3 bases: TGCAGTGCTAGTGGCCGAGCTGTCGAAGAGACCCAGTACTTC. The chain recombines TRBV20-1 with TRBJ2-5; unclear D gene. V was shortened by 3 bases and J by 3 bases, with 14 bases between the two germline ends. CDR3 length: 14 residues. Germline values: CDR1 DFQATT, CDR2 SNEGSKA (reference sequence).